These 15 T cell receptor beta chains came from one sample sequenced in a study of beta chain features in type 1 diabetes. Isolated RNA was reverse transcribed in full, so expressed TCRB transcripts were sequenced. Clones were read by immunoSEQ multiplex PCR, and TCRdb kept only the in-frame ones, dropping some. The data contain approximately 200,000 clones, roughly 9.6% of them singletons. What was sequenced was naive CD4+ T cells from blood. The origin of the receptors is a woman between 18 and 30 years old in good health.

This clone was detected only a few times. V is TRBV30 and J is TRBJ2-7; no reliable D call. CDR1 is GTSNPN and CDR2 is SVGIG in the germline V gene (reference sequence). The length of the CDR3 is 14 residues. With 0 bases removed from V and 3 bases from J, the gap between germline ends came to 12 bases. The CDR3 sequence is CAWSVSGFLYEQYF. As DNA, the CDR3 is TGTGCCTGGAGTGTTTCCGGTTTTCTCTACGAGCAGTACTTC.

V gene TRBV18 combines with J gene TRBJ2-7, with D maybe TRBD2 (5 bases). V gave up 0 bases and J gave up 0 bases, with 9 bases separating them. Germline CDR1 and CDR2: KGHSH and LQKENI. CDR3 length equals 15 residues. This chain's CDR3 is CASSPPSRGSYEQYF. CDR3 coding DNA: TGTGCCAGCTCACCACCGTCCCGGGGCTCCTACGAGCAGTACTTC.

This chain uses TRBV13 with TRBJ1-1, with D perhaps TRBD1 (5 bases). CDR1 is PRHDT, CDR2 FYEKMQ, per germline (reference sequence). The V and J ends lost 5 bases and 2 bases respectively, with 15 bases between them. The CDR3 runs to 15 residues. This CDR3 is CASSATEVRNTEAFF. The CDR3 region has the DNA TGTGCCAGCAGCGCGACAGAGGTCCGAAACACTGAAGCTTTCTTT.

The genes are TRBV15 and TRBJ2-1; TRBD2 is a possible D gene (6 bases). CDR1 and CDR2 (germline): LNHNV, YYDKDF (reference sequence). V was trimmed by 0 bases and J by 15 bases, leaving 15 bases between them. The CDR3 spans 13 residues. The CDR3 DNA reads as TGTGCCACCAGCAGAGATCGGGGGAATTGGCGGTTCTTC. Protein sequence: CATSRDRGNWRFF.

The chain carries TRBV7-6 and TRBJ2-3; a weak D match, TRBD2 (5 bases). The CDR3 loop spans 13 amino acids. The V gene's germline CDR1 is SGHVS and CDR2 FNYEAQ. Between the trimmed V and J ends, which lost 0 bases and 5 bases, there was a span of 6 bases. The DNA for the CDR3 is TGTGCCAGCAGCTTAGCCGGGATAGATACGCAGTATTTT. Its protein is CASSLAGIDTQYF.

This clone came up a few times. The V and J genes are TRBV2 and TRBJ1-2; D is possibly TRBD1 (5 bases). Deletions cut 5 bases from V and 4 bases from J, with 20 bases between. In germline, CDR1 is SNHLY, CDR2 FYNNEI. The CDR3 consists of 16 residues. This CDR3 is CASSSQGGTWSYGYTF. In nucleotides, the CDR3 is TGTGCCAGCAGTTCCCAGGGAGGGACCTGGAGCTATGGCTACACCTTC.

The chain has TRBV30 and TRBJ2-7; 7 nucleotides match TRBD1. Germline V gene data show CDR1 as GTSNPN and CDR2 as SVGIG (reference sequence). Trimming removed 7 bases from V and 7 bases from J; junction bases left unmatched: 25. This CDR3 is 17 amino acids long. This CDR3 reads CASTTQTGDGTKWEQYF. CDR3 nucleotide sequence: TGTGCCTCCACCACTCAAACAGGGGACGGGACAAAATGGGAGCAGTACTTC.

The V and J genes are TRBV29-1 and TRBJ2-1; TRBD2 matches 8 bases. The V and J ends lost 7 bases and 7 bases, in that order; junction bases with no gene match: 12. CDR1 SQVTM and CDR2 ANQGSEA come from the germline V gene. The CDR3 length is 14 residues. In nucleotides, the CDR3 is TGCAGCGCTAAACCGGGGGGGCCGCCAAATGAGCAGTTCTTC. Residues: CSAKPGGPPNEQFF.

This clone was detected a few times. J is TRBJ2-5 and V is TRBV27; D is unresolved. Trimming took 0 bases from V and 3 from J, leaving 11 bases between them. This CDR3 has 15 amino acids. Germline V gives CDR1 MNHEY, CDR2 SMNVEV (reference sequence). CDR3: CASSLSATTKETQYF. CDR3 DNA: TGTGCCAGCAGTTTATCCGCGACAACCAAAGAGACCCAGTACTTC.

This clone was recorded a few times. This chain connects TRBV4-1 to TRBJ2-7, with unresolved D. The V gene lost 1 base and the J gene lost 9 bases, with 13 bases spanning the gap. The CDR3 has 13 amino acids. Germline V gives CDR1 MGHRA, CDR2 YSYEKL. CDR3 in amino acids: CASSQGSLRAQYF. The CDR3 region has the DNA TGCGCCAGCAGCCAAGGGAGTCTACGAGCGCAGTACTTC.

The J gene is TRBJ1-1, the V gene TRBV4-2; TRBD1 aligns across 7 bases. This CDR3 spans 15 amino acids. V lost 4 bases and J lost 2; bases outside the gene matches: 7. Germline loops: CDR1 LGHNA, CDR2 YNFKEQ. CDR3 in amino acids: CASSPTRGGNTEAFF. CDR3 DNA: TGTGCCAGCAGCCCAACCAGAGGGGGCAACACTGAAGCTTTCTTT.

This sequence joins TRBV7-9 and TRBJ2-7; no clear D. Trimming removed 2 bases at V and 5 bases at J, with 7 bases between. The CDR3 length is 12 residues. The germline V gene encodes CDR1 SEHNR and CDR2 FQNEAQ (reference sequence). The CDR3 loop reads CASSLSEDEQYF. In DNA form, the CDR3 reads TGTGCCAGCAGCTTATCAGAAGACGAGCAGTACTTC.

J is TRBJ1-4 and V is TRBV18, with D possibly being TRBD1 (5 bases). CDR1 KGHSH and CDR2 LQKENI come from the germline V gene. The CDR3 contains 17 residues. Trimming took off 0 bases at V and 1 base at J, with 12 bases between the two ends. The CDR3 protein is CASSPPNRRGTNEKLFF. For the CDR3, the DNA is TGTGCCAGCTCACCACCGAATAGAAGGGGAACTAATGAAAAACTGTTTTTT.

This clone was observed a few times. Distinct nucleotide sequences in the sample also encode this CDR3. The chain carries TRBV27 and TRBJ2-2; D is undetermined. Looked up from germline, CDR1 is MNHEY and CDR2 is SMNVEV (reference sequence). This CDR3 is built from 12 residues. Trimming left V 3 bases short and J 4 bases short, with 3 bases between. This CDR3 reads CASSFSTGELFF. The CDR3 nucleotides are TGTGCCAGCAGTTTTAGCACCGGGGAGCTGTTTTTT.

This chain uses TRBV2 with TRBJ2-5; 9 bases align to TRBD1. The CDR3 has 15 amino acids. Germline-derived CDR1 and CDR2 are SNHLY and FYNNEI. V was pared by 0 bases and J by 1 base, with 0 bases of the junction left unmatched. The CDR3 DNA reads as TGTGCCAGCAGTGAAGCGGGACAGGGCCAAGAGACCCAGTACTTC. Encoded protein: CASSEAGQGQETQYF.